This TCR beta chain is from a study of identical twins. Study results and caveats: Cross-sectional statistics underpinned the conclusions; the same donors were not followed. Out-of-frame alpha sequences common to twins exhibited a surplus of low generation probability.

It was template switching that added a universal primer site, and there were unique molecular identifiers on the cDNA. Using its own MiXCR run on the 5' RACE reads, TCRdb lists one record per CDR3 protein. The sample consists of about 430,000 distinct CDR3 sequences, under 20% of them appearing once. With 4 bases removed from V and 9 bases from J, the gap between germline ends came to 16 bases. The CDR3 length is 14 residues. Germline V gene lookup returns CDR1 MRHNA and CDR2 SNTAGT. As regards this clonotype: Its matching antigen is unknown.

The specimen sequenced was naive T cells sorted from blood. This sequence joins TRBV6-4 and TRBJ2-1; D is tentatively TRBD1 or TRBD2 (5 bases each). The origin of this receptor is a man over 45 in good health. The CDR3 loop reads CASSATGPRGEQFF. The CDR3 nucleotides read TGTGCCAGCAGTGCAACGGGACCCCGGGGTGAGCAGTTCTTC.